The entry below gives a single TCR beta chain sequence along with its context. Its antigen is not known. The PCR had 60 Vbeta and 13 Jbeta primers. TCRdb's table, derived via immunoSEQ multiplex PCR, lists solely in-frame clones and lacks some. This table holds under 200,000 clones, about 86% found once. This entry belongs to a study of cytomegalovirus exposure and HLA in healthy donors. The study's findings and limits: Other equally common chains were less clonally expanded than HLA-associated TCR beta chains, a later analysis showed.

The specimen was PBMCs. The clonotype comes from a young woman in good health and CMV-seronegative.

CDR3 in DNA: TGCGCCAGCAGCCCCGGGGCGCTAGCGGGCACGACCGGGGAGCTGTTTTTT. Protein sequence: CASSPGALAGTTGELFF. The rearrangement uses TRBV4-1 and TRBJ2-2; 8 nucleotides agree with TRBD2. Germline CDR1 reads MGHRA; CDR2 reads YSYEKL. V dropped 4 bases and J dropped 5; count of bases not matched to a gene: 12. This CDR3 spans 17 amino acids.